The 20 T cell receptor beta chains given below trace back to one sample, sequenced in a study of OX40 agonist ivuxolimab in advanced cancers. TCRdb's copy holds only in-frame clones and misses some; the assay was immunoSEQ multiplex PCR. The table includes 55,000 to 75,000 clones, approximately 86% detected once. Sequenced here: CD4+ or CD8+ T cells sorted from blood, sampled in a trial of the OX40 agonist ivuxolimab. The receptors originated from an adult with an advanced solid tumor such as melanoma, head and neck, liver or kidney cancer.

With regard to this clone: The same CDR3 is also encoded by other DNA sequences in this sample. CDR3 bases: TGTGCCAGCAGCTTTGTTGGGACAGATACTAGCCTAGCCAAAAACATTCAGTACTTC. Its translation: CASSFVGTDTSLAKNIQYF. The chain uses TRBV7-9 and TRBJ2-4; D is possibly TRBD1 (7 bases). The CDR3 sequence is 19 residues long. Deletions cut 3 bases from V and 0 bases from J, with 21 bases between. The germline V gene encodes CDR1 SEHNR and CDR2 FQNEAQ (reference sequence).

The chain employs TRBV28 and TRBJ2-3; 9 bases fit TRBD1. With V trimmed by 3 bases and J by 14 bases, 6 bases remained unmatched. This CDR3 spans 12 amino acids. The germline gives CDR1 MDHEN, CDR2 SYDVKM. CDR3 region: CASSFLQGAGYF. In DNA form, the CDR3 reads TGTGCCAGCAGTTTTTTACAGGGGGCCGGGTATTTT. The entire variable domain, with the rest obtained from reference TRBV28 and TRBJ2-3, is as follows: DVKVTQSSRYLVKRTGEKVFLECVQDMDHENMFWYRQDPGLGLRLIYFSYDVKMKEKGDIPEGYSVSREKKERFSLILESASTNQTSMYLCASSFLQGAGYFGPGTRLTVL.

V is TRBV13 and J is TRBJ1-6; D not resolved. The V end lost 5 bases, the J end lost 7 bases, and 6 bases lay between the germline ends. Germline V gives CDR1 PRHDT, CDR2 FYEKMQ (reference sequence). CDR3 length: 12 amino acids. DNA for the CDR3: TGTGCCAGCAGCGACAAGAATTCACCCCTCCACTTT. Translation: CASSDKNSPLHF.

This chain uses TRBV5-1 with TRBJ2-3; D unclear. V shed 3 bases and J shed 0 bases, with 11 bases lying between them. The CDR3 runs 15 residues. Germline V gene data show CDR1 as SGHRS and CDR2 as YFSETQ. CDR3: CASSSEQVSTDTQYF. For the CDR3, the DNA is TGCGCCAGCAGCTCGGAACAAGTCAGCACAGATACGCAGTATTTT.

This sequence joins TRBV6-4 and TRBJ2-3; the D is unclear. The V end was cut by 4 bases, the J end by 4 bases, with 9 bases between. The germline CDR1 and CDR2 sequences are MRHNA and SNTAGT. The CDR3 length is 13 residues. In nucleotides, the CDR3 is TGTGCCAGCAGTGGGGCTCTCTCAGATACGCAGTATTTT. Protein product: CASSGALSDTQYF.

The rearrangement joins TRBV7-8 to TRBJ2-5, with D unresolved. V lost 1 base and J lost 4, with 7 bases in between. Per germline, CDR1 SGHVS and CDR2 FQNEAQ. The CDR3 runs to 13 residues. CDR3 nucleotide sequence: TGTGCCAGCAGCTTAGGTCGAGGAGAGACCCAGTACTTC. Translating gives CASSLGRGETQYF.

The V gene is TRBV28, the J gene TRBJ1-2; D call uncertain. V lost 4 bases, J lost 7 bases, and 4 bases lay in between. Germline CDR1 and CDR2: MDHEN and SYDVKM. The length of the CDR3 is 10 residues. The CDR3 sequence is CASSSSGYTF. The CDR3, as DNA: TGTGCCAGCAGTTCGAGTGGCTACACCTTC.

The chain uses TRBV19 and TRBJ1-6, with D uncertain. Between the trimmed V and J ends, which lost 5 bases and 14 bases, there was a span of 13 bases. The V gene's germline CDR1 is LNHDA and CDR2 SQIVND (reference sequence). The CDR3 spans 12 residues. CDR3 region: CASSSDPVALHF. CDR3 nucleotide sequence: TGTGCCAGTAGTTCCGATCCTGTGGCCCTCCACTTT.

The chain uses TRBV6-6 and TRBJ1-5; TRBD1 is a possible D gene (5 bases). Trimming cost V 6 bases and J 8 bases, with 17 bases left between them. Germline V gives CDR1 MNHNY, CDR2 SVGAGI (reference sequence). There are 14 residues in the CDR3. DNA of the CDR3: TGTGCCAGCAGGGACCAGGGAGGGCGGAAGCCCCAGCATTTT. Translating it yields CASRDQGGRKPQHF.

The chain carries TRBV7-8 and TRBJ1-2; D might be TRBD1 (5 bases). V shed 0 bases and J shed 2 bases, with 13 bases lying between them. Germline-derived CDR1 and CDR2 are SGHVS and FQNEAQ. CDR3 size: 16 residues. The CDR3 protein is CASSLAGGDRNYGYTF. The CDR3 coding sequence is TGTGCCAGCAGCTTAGCGGGGGGTGATAGGAACTATGGCTACACCTTC.

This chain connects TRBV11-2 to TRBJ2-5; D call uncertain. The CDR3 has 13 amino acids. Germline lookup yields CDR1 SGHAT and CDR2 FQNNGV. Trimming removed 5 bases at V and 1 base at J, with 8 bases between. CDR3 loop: CASSLWLQETQYF. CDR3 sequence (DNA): TGTGCCAGCAGCCTGTGGCTCCAAGAGACCCAGTACTTC.

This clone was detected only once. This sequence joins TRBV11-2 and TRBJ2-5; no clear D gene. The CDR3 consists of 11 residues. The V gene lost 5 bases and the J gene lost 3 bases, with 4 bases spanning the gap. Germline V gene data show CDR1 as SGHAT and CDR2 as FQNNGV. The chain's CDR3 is CASSREETQYF. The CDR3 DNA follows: TGTGCCAGCAGCCGCGAAGAGACCCAGTACTTC.

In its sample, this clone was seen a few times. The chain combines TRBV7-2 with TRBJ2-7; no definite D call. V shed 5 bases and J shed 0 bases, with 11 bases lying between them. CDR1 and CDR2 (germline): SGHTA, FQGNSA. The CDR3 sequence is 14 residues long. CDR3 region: CASSANYGSYEQYF. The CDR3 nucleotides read TGTGCCAGCAGCGCGAACTACGGCTCCTACGAGCAGTACTTC.

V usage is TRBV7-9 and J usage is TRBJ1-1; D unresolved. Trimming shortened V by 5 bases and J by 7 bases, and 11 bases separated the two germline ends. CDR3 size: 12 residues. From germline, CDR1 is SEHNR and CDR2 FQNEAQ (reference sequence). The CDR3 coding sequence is TGTGCCAGCAGCCGATCGTCGGGTGAAGCTTTCTTT. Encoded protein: CASSRSSGEAFF.

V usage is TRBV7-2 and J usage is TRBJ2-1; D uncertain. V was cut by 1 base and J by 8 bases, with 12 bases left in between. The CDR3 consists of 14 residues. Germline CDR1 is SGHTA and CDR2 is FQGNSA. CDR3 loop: CASSLGVSPHEQFF. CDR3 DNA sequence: TGTGCCAGCAGCTTAGGGGTATCACCTCATGAGCAGTTCTTC.

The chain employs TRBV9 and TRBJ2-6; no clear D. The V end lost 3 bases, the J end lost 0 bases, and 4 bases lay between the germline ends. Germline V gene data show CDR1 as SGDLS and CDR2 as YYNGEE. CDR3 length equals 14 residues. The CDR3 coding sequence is TGTGCCAGCAGCGCCGACTCTGGGGCCAACGTCCTGACTTTC. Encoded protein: CASSADSGANVLTF.

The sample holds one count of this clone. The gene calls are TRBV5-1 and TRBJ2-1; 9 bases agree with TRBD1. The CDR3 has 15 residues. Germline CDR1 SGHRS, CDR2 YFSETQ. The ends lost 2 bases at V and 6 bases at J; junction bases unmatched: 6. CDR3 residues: CASSFTDRGFNEQFF. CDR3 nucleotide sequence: TGCGCCAGCAGCTTTACGGACAGGGGCTTCAATGAGCAGTTCTTC.

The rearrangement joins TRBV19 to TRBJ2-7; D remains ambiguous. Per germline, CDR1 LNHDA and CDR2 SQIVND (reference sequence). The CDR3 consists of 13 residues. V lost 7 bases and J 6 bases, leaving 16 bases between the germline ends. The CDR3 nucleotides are TGTGCCAGTACCTCGGCGTGGGGTGGCGAGCAGTACTTC. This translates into CASTSAWGGEQYF.

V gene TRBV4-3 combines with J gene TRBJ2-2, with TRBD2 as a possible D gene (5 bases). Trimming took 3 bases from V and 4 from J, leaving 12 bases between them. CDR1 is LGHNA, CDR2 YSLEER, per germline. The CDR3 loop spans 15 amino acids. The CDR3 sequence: CASSQEEGSTGELFF. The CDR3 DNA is TGCGCCAGCAGCCAGGAAGAGGGAAGCACCGGGGAGCTGTTTTTT.

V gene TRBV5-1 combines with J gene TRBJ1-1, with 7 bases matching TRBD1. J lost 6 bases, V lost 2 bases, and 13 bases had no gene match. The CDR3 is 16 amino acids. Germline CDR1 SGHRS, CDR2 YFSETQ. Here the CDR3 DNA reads TGCGCCAGCAGCTTAGGGACAGCCGCGGGGTTCGCTGAAGCTTTCTTT. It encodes CASSLGTAAGFAEAFF.